These 10 T cell receptor beta chains originate from one sample sequenced in a study of shared clonotypes between healthy human individuals. Produced via immunoSEQ multiplex PCR; TCRdb's table is partial and in-frame only. The table lists a few million clones, over 85% of them singletons. The sequencing input was naive CD4+ T cells from PBMCs. The subset was: CD45RA+ positively selected. Receptors were obtained from a man aged 18 to 35 in good health. Some clones in this sample may be carry-over from other donors' samples.

This chain joins TRBV23-1 and TRBJ2-7; D remains ambiguous. TRBV23-1 is an ORF, with its function uncertain. V was pared by 6 bases and J by 0 bases, with 12 bases between. The CDR3 is made up of 14 amino acids. The CDR3 DNA is TGCGCCAGCAGAACCGGGCCCCACTCCTACGAGCAGTACTTC. Its translation is CASRTGPHSYEQYF.

The J gene is TRBJ1-5, the V gene TRBV5-1, with D unresolved. CDR3 length: 19 amino acids. Germline assignment: CDR1 SGHRS and CDR2 YFSETQ. Trimming removed 1 base at V and 0 bases at J, with 20 bases between. The CDR3 coding sequence is TGCGCCAGCAGCTTGCCCCCTGGATTACTAGACTCTAGCAATCAGCCCCAGCATTTT. This gives the protein CASSLPPGLLDSSNQPQHF.

The CDR3 sequence: CASSDLRGGNTIYF. CDR3 coding DNA: TGTGCCAGCTCCGATTTGAGGGGCGGAAACACCATATATTTT. The rearrangement joins TRBV18 to TRBJ1-3; TRBD1 is a possible D gene (5 bases). CDR3 size: 14 residues. With 6 bases removed from V and 4 bases from J, the gap between germline ends came to 13 bases. The germline V gene has CDR1 KGHSH and CDR2 LQKENI.

The rearrangement links TRBV4-3 to TRBJ2-3; possibly TRBD1 or TRBD2 for D (6 bases each). The CDR3 runs 15 residues. Trimming removed 3 bases at V and 4 bases at J, with 14 bases between. CDR1 and CDR2 from the germline V gene are LGHNA and YSLEER. The CDR3 region is CASSQQGRMADTQYF. CDR3 nucleotides: TGCGCCAGCAGCCAGCAGGGGAGGATGGCAGATACGCAGTATTTT.

The chain carries TRBV6-6 and TRBJ2-2, with D maybe TRBD2 (6 bases). Germline assignment: CDR1 MNHNY and CDR2 SVGAGI (reference sequence). V dropped 2 bases and J dropped 3 bases, with 10 bases sitting between them. The CDR3 consists of 15 residues. In nucleotides, the CDR3 is TGTGCCAGCAGTTACGGGACTCAGTACACCGGGGAGCTGTTTTTT. Amino acid sequence: CASSYGTQYTGELFF.

The V call is TRBV9, the J call TRBJ2-7; D tentatively fits TRBD1 or TRBD2 (5 bases each). Trimming shortened V by 0 bases and J by 12 bases, and 16 bases separated the two germline ends. CDR3 length: 13 amino acids. Per germline, CDR1 SGDLS and CDR2 YYNGEE. For the CDR3, the DNA is TGTGCCAGCAGCGTAGGGTTAGAGGGGCGTAGGTACTTC. Protein sequence: CASSVGLEGRRYF.

J is TRBJ2-7 and V is TRBV20-1, with D unclear. The germline CDR1 and CDR2 sequences are DFQATT and SNEGSKA (reference sequence). The CDR3 is 11 amino acids. CDR3 sequence reads: CSLTPAYEQYF. The CDR3 nucleotides are TGCAGCTTAACTCCCGCCTACGAGCAGTACTTC.

This sequence joins TRBV18 and TRBJ2-2, with TRBD1 matching over 8 bases. Germline V gives CDR1 KGHSH, CDR2 LQKENI. The CDR3 covers 15 residues. V was pared by 6 bases and J by 4 bases, with 7 bases of the junction left unmatched. In nucleotides, the CDR3 is TGTGCCAGCTCCCTGGACAGGGCGGCCACCGGGGAGCTGTTTTTT. This encodes CASSLDRAATGELFF.

J is TRBJ1-2 and V is TRBV7-9; 7 bases align to TRBD1. After removal of 1 base from V and 7 bases from J, the junction contained 6 bases not matched to a gene. CDR1 and CDR2 from the germline V gene are SEHNR and FQNEAQ (reference sequence). The CDR3 sequence is 14 residues long. In DNA, the CDR3 is TGTGCCAGCAGCTTAGTAAGGGGGCTAGGTGGCTACACCTTC. Encoded protein: CASSLVRGLGGYTF.

This chain connects TRBV6-5 to TRBJ2-7; perhaps TRBD1 as D (6 bases). The V and J ends lost 0 bases and 5 bases respectively, with 14 bases between them. Germline V gives CDR1 MNHEY, CDR2 SVGAGI. The CDR3 is 15 amino acids. The CDR3 loop is CASSYSMGARDEQYF. The CDR3 bases are TGTGCCAGCAGTTACTCGATGGGGGCCCGGGACGAGCAGTACTTC.